This T cell receptor (beta chain) was found in a study of CD8+ T cells in alopecia areata. Broader study findings: Mouse data revealed clearer TCR sharing than patient data did, a gap possibly tied to HLA. Sequencing of scalp samples also captures resident alphabeta T cells of normal skin.

Extraction and reverse transcription of RNA yielded cDNA as the sequencing template. Measured with immunoSEQ multiplex PCR; TCRdb has only the in-frame clones, and not every one. The sample records 70,000 to 95,000 clones, roughly half being singletons. The V end was cut by 3 bases, the J end by 6 bases, with 12 bases between. The CDR3 extends over 14 amino acids. Per germline, CDR1 SGDLS and CDR2 YYNGEE. A note on this clone: Its antigen is currently unknown.

This sequence originates from a human donor with alopecia areata. The sequenced sample consisted of NKG2D-high CD8+ T cells sorted from blood. The genes are TRBV9 and TRBJ2-2; D is unresolved. CDR3 DNA sequence: TGTGCCAGCAGCGGGAGCCGGCCGGCCGGGGAGCTGTTTTTT. Protein sequence: CASSGSRPAGELFF.